The 4 T cell receptor beta chains below all came from one sample that was sequenced in a study of identical twins. MiXCR, applied by TCRdb to the 5' RACE reads, yields one record per CDR3 protein. The sample carries 450,000 to 500,000 distinct CDR3 sequences, 13% to 15% recorded once. These data were likewise used in another study, on yellow fever vaccine responses in identical twins.

The sample taken for sequencing was CD4+ T cells sorted from blood. These receptors were obtained from a woman aged 18-29 years in good health.

This clonotype was detected only a few times. The gene calls are TRBV5-1 and TRBJ2-3; D ambiguous. CDR1 is SGHRS, CDR2 YFSETQ, per germline. The CDR3 spans 11 residues. Between the trimmed V and J ends, which lost 9 bases and 8 bases, there was a span of 13 bases. CDR3 nucleotide sequence: TGCGCCATCGGAAATAGTGGTACGCAGTATTTT. As protein: CAIGNSGTQYF.

The V gene is TRBV4-1, the J gene TRBJ2-2, with TRBD1 matching over 7 bases. The CDR3 runs to 14 residues. V lost 3 bases to trimming and J lost 6 bases; unmatched junction nucleotides: 4. The germline V gene has CDR1 MGHRA and CDR2 YSYEKL. The CDR3 coding sequence is TGCGCCAGCAGCCACCCGACAGGGCCCGGGGAGCTGTTTTTT. Translated: CASSHPTGPGELFF.

This clonotype has a count of ten or more. The chain combines TRBV29-1 with TRBJ1-1; D is unresolved. V dropped 7 bases and J dropped 4 bases, with 19 bases sitting between them. From germline, CDR1 is SQVTM and CDR2 ANQGSEA. The CDR3 sequence is 14 residues long. The DNA of the CDR3 is TGCAGCGCAAGGGAAGCGGGGTTGAGCACTGAAGCTTTCTTT. It is translated as CSAREAGLSTEAFF.

This chain links TRBV27 with TRBJ2-1; 12 bases fit TRBD2. The CDR3 has 13 residues. Looked up from germline, CDR1 is MNHEY and CDR2 is SMNVEV (reference sequence). Trimming took 8 bases from V and 8 from J; bases not matched to a gene: 4. The CDR3 DNA sequence: TGTGCCAGCCAGACTAGCGGGGGTTATGAGCAGTTCTTC. Amino acids: CASQTSGGYEQFF.